This T cell receptor (beta chain) was found in a study of vaccination effects on CD4 cells after COVID-19. Study-level background: Post-vaccine draws lagged the second dose by a median of 72 days.

The repertoire was sequenced with immunoSEQ multiplex PCR; TCRdb's copy has only in-frame clones and lacks some. Of 72,000 or so clones in the sample, just under 75% are singletons; the top ten hold about 2.3%. J lost 7 bases, V lost 5 bases, and 4 bases had no gene match. CDR1 and CDR2 from the germline V gene are SGHTA and FQGNSA. This CDR3 is 13 amino acids long. Study-wide results and caveats: Sampling in the study covered few convalescent patients and included no early post-infection timepoints. Among infection- and vaccine-induced clones, marked clonal contraction occurred late after vaccination.

Culturing for about 9 days preceded CD4+ T cell isolation. Participants received two doses of either the BNT162b2 or mRNA-1273 vaccine. Cells had half their medium changed to IL-2 medium on days 3 and 7. In this sample, this clone turned up a few times. Its antigen is undetermined. This TCR was sampled from a human donor who received a COVID-19 vaccine. This rearrangement joins TRBV7-2 to TRBJ1-3, with 8 bases identical to TRBD1. This specimen was CD4+ T cells from PBMCs cultured without peptide, taken after COVID-19 vaccination. Written as DNA, the CDR3 is TGTGCCAGCAGCCCCCAGGGGGCTAACACCATATATTTT. Translating gives CASSPQGANTIYF.